What follows describes a single TCR beta chain. The sample belongs to a study of blood T cell repertoires in COVID-19. About the research overall: T cells, B-cell-depleted T cells, or PBMCs provided the cDNA or gDNA that served as material.

Original handling: Estimated nucleated cell counts came from reference gene primer amplification. Measured with immunoSEQ multiplex PCR; TCRdb has only the in-frame clones, and not every one. V and J calls and clone size are those listed in that table; D and trimming were worked out from the DNA. The sample yields about 55,000 clones, around nine tenths seen once. Sequencing was performed on peripheral blood. The clonotype was recovered from a man in his sixties with active COVID-19.

CDR3 coding DNA: TGCAGCGTTGAGGACAAATACTCCTACGAGCAGTACTTC. The encoded protein is CSVEDKYSYEQYF. This chain joins TRBV29-1 and TRBJ2-7; D possibly corresponds to TRBD1 (5 bases). V was cut by 3 bases and J by 0 bases, with 9 bases left in between. Germline CDR1 SQVTM, CDR2 ANQGSEA. The CDR3 spans 13 residues.